This TCR beta chain was captured by sequencing in a study of cytomegalovirus exposure and HLA in healthy donors. The method was immunoSEQ multiplex PCR; TCRdb's version includes in-frame clones alone and lacks a portion of them. The table includes over 200,000 clones, roughly 88% detected once. The donors were part of the validation cohort, which consisted of roughly 110 subjects and was separate from the first cohort of 666 subjects. The CDR3 is 15 residues long. V shed 3 bases, J shed 3 bases, and the junction held 3 bases outside the gene matches. Looked up from germline, CDR1 is MRHNA and CDR2 is SNTAGT.

The sequence derives from a woman younger than 30 in good health and CMV-seronegative. Sequenced input: PBMCs. The chain recombines TRBV6-4 with TRBJ2-3, with 10 bases aligning to TRBD1. The CDR3 DNA sequence: TGTGCCAGCAGTGATGGACAGGGGGAGACAGATACGCAGTATTTT. It yields the protein CASSDGQGETDTQYF.